Listed here are 12 T cell receptor beta chains from one sample, sequenced in a study of spatial heterogeneity in lung cancer (dated by TCRdb to the late 2010s). Libraries were made using 5' RACE. Data came from a NextSeq 500. TCRdb cleaned the public reads at Q25 with fastp, built clones with MiXCR and kept in-frame beta chains. One record per CDR3 amino acid sequence lists the most common genes and DNA. The sample table holds around 20,000 distinct CDR3 sequences, of which 2.8% were seen once. Of the sample, approximately 7.7% is held by the ten largest clones. Overall study outcomes, separate from this receptor: The number of expanded intratumoral alpha and beta TCRs correlated with the tumor nonsynonymous mutation count.

The label giving this sample's time point can be read as: sample taken at primary tumor resection. The antigens for these receptors are not known. The source was lung tumor tissue, collected at surgery. These TCRs come from a male donor with early-stage non-small cell lung cancer.

This clonotype has ten or more counts. The V gene is TRBV5-1, the J gene TRBJ2-1, with 9 bases aligning to TRBD1. V was clipped by 3 bases and J by 7 bases; unmatched bases: 8. The CDR3 contains 15 residues. Germline V gene lookup returns CDR1 SGHRS and CDR2 YFSETQ. The CDR3, as DNA: TGCGCCAGCAGCTCCGGGACAGGGCCTTGGAATGAGCAGTTCTTC. Translation: CASSSGTGPWNEQFF.

The table lists this clonotype with many counts. The CDR3 nucleotides are TGTGCCTGGAGTGTACAATTAGGCCCGGGAGGGCTATACACCGGGGAGCTGTTTTTT. Amino acid sequence: CAWSVQLGPGGLYTGELFF. The chain is built from TRBV30 and TRBJ2-2, with 8 bases matching TRBD2. Trimming cost V 0 bases and J 3 bases; bases outside gene matches: 15. Germline loops: CDR1 GTSNPN, CDR2 SVGIG (reference sequence). This CDR3 is 19 amino acids long.

This clonotype has a count of ten or more. The chain joins TRBV29-1 to TRBJ2-7; tentatively, D is TRBD1 (7 bases). CDR1 and CDR2 (germline): SQVTM, ANQGSEA. The CDR3 length is 14 residues. The germline V and J ends were trimmed by 5 bases and 2 bases, with 16 bases remaining between them. The CDR3 is CSVLGGGETYEQYF. In DNA form, the CDR3 reads TGCAGCGTTCTTGGAGGGGGCGAAACCTACGAGCAGTACTTC.

This clonotype was counted many times. The V and J genes are TRBV28 and TRBJ1-1; 12 positions match TRBD1. The J segment lost 3 bases and the V segment lost 3 bases, leaving 5 bases of the junction unmatched. The CDR3 has 16 residues. Germline CDR1 reads MDHEN; CDR2 reads SYDVKM. Here the CDR3 reads CASSFGTGGVDTEAFF. The CDR3 DNA reads TGTGCCAGCAGTTTCGGGACAGGGGGCGTAGACACTGAAGCTTTCTTT.

This clonotype was counted ten times or more. This chain links TRBV6-5 with TRBJ2-1; D is perhaps TRBD2 (6 bases). Germline V gene sequence: CDR1 MNHEY, CDR2 SVGAGI. Trimming pared 5 bases from V and 0 bases from J, leaving 17 bases between. CDR3 size: 17 residues. The CDR3 reads CASSPMGGSGSYNEQFF. CDR3 sequence (DNA): TGTGCCAGCAGTCCCATGGGGGGAAGCGGCTCCTACAATGAGCAGTTCTTC.

This clonotype was recorded at least ten times. The V call is TRBV6-5, the J call TRBJ2-3; maybe TRBD1 (5 bases). CDR3 length equals 15 residues. CDR1 and CDR2 from the germline V gene are MNHEY and SVGAGI. The V gene lost 0 bases and the J gene lost 4 bases, with 11 bases spanning the gap. The CDR3 region has the DNA TGTGCCAGCAGTTACTCCCAGGGTCCCCCAGATACGCAGTATTTT. Its translation is CASSYSQGPPDTQYF.

This clonotype has a count of ten or more. This chain links TRBV27 with TRBJ1-4; D is perhaps TRBD1 (5 bases). The CDR3 sequence is 16 residues long. Germline-derived CDR1 and CDR2 are MNHEY and SMNVEV (reference sequence). The germline V and J ends were trimmed by 5 bases and 7 bases, with 20 bases remaining between them. The CDR3 DNA reads TGTGCCAGCAGTCAGATGGCCTTCGGGGCGGGTGAAAAACTGTTTTTT. As protein: CASSQMAFGAGEKLFF.

This clonotype was observed at least ten times. V usage is TRBV13 and J usage is TRBJ2-1, with TRBD1 matching over 7 bases. This CDR3 is built from 13 residues. Germline V gives CDR1 PRHDT, CDR2 FYEKMQ (reference sequence). V lost 5 bases to trimming and J lost 9 bases; unmatched junction nucleotides: 7. CDR3 region: CASSTLQGTEQFF. The CDR3 nucleotides are TGTGCCAGCAGCACGCTACAGGGGACTGAGCAGTTCTTC.

This clonotype was observed many times. The chain carries TRBV18 and TRBJ2-4; TRBD2 matches at 7 bases. This CDR3 has 15 amino acids. Germline trimming cut 0 bases from V and 7 bases from J; bases unmatched to any gene: 6. Germline loops: CDR1 KGHSH, CDR2 LQKENI. CDR3 nucleotides: TGTGCCAGCTCACCACCGCCAGCGGGAATGAACATTCAGTACTTC. Protein: CASSPPPAGMNIQYF.

In its sample, this clonotype was seen many times. The chain combines TRBV12-3 or TRBV12-4 with TRBJ2-3; 9 bases are shared with TRBD2. V lost 3 bases to trimming and J lost 5 bases; unmatched junction nucleotides: 3. This CDR3 contains 14 residues. CDR3 bases: TGTGCCAGCAGTTTTTGGCGGGAGGGAGATACGCAGTATTTT. Translating it yields CASSFWREGDTQYF.

This clonotype was detected ten times or more. This chain uses TRBV29-1 with TRBJ1-2, with TRBD1 matching over 8 bases. V lost 6 bases to trimming and J lost 4 bases; unmatched junction nucleotides: 7. Germline V gene lookup returns CDR1 SQVTM and CDR2 ANQGSEA. The CDR3 length is 13 residues. The CDR3 loop is CSVNRGSFYGYTF. The CDR3 region has the DNA TGCAGCGTGAACAGGGGGTCTTTCTATGGCTACACCTTC.

The table lists this clonotype with many counts. CDR3 protein: CASSYAGTATYEQYF. The DNA of the CDR3 is TGTGCCAGCAGTTACGCCGGGACAGCTACCTACGAGCAGTACTTC. The chain is built from TRBV6-5 and TRBJ2-7; 7 positions match TRBD1. Germline V gene data show CDR1 as MNHEY and CDR2 as SVGAGI. Trimming took 2 bases from V and 2 from J; bases not matched to a gene: 6. The CDR3 has 15 residues.